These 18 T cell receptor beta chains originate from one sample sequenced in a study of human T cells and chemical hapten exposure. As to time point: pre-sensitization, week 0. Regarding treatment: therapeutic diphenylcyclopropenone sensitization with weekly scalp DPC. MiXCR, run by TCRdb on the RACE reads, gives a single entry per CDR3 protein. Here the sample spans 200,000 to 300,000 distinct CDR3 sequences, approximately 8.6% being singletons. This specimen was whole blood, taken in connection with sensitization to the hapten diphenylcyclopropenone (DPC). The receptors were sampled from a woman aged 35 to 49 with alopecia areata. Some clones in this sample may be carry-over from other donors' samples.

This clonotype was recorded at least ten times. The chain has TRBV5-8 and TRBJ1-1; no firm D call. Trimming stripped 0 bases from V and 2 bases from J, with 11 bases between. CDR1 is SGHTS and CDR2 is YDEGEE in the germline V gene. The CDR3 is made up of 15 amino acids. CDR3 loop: CASSLVWPANTEAFF. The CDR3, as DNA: TGTGCCAGCAGCTTGGTGTGGCCGGCCAACACTGAAGCTTTCTTT.

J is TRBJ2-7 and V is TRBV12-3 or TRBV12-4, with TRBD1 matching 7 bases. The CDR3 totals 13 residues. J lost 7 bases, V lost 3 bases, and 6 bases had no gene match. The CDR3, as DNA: TGTGCCAGCAGTTTGTATCAGGGGGTGGAGCAGTACTTC. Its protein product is CASSLYQGVEQYF.

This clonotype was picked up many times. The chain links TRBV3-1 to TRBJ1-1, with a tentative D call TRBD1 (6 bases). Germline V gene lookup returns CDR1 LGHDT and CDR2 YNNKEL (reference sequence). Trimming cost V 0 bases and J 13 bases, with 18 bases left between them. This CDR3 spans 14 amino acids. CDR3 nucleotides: TGTGCCAGCAGCCAAGAGGTAGGACAGCGTGTTGTTTTCTTT. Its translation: CASSQEVGQRVVFF.

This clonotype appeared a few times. The CDR3 DNA follows: TGCGCCAGCAGCCAAGATAAGGGGGAGAAGATCGGGGAGCTGTTTTTT. Its protein product is CASSQDKGEKIGELFF. The rearrangement links TRBV4-3 to TRBJ2-2; the D gene is possibly TRBD1 (6 bases). V was cut by 0 bases and J by 7 bases, with 15 bases left in between. Per germline, CDR1 LGHNA and CDR2 YSLEER. The CDR3 extends over 16 amino acids.

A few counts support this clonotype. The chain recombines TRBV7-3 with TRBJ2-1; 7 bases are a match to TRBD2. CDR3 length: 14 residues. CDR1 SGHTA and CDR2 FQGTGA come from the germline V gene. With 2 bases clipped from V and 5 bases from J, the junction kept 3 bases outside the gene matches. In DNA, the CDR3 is TGTGCCAGCAGCTTAGGGCGGGAGAACAATGAGCAGTTCTTC. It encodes CASSLGRENNEQFF.

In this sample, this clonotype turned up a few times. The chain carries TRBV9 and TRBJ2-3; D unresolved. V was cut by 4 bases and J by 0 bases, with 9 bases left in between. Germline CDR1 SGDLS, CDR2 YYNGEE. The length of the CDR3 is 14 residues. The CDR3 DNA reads TGTGCCAGCAGCTACAGCATGAGCACAGATACGCAGTATTTT. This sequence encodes CASSYSMSTDTQYF.

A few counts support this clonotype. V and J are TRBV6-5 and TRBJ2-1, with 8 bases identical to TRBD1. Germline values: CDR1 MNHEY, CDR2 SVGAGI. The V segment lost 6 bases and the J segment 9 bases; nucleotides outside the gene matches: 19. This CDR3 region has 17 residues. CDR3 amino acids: CASRLLRSGGARSEQFF. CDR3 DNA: TGTGCCAGCAGACTACTAAGGTCAGGGGGCGCGCGGAGTGAGCAGTTCTTC.

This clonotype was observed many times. CDR3 sequence reads: CASSPLQGTGELFF. The CDR3 DNA reads as TGTGCCAGCAGCCCCCTTCAGGGGACCGGGGAGCTGTTTTTT. This rearrangement joins TRBV7-3 to TRBJ2-2; D is perhaps TRBD1 (6 bases). V lost 5 bases, J lost 5 bases, and 12 bases lay in between. The CDR3 has 14 amino acids. CDR1 and CDR2 from the germline V gene are SGHTA and FQGTGA. Using reference TRBV7-3 and TRBJ2-2 for the parts outside the CDR3, the full variable domain is GAGVSQTPSNKVTEKGKYVELRCDPISGHTALYWYRQSLGQGPEFLIYFQGTGAADDSGLPNDRFFAVRPEGSVSTLKIQRTERGDSAVYLCASSPLQGTGELFFGEGSRLTVL.

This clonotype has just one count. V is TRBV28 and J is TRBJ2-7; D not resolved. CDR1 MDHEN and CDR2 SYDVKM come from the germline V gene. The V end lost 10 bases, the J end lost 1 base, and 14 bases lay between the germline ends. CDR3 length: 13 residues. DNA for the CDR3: TGTGCCACTGGTCCCGGGCAGTCCTACGAGCAGTACTTC. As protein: CATGPGQSYEQYF.

The CDR3 DNA is TGTGCCATCAGTGATAGTGAAGATACGCAGTATTTT. Residues: CAISDSEDTQYF. This chain links TRBV10-3 with TRBJ2-3; D is uncertain. The CDR3 extends over 12 amino acids. Germline values: CDR1 ENHRY, CDR2 SYGVKD. V lost 3 bases to trimming and J lost 5 bases, with 6 bases between them.

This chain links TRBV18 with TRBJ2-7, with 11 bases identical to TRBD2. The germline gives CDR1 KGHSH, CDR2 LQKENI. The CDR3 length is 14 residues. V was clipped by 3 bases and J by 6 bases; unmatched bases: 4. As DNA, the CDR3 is TGTGCCAGCTCACCGACTAGCGGGATGAGCGAGCAGTACTTC. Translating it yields CASSPTSGMSEQYF.

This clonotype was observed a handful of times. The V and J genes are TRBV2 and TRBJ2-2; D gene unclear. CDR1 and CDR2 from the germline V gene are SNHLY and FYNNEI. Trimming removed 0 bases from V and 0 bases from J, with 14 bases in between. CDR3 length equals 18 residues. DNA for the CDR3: TGTGCCAGCAGTGAAGCGCCGTTAGGGCCAACGAACACCGGGGAGCTGTTTTTT. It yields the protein CASSEAPLGPTNTGELFF. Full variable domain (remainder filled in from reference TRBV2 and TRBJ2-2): EPEVTQTPSHQVTQMGQEVILRCVPISNHLYFYWYRQILGQKVEFLVSFYNNEISEKSEIFDDQFSVERPDGSNFTLKIRSTKLEDSAMYFCASSEAPLGPTNTGELFFGEGSRLTVL.

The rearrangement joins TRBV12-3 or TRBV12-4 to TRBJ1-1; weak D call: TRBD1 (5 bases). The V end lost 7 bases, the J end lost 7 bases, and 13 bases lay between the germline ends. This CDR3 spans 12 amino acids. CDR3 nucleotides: TGTGCCAGCACCCTTAGGGGAAGTGAAGCTTTCTTT. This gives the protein CASTLRGSEAFF.

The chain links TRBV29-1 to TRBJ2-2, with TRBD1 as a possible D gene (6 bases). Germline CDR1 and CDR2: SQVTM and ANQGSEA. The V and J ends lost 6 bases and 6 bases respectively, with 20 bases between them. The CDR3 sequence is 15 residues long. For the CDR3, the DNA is TGCAGCGTGGGGGCGTCTGGGGATAACTCCGGGGAGCTGTTTTTT. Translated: CSVGASGDNSGELFF.

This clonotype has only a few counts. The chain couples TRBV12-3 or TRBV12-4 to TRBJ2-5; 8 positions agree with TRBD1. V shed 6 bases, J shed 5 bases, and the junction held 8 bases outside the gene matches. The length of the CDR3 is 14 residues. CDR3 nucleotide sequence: TGTGCCAGCAGGCTCGGACAGGGATTGGAGACCCAGTACTTC. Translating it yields CASRLGQGLETQYF.

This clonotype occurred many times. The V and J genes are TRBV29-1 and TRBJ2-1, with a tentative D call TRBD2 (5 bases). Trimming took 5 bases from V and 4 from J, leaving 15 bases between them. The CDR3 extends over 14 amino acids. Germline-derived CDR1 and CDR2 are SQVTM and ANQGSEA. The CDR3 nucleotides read TGCAGCGTTTTTGACGGGATATTATACAATGAGCAGTTCTTC. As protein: CSVFDGILYNEQFF.

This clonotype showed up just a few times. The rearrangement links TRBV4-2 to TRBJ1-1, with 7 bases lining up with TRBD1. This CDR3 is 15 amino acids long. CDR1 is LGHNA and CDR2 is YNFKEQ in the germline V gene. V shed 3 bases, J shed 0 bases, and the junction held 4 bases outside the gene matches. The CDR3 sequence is CASSQVQGMNTEAFF. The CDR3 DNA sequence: TGTGCCAGCAGCCAGGTACAGGGGATGAACACTGAAGCTTTCTTT.

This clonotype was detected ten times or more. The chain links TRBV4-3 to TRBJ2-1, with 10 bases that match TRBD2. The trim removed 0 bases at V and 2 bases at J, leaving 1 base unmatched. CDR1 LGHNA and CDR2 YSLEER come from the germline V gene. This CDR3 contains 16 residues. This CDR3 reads CASSQDTSGTYNEQFF. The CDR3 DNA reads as TGCGCCAGCAGCCAAGATACTAGCGGGACCTACAATGAGCAGTTCTTC.